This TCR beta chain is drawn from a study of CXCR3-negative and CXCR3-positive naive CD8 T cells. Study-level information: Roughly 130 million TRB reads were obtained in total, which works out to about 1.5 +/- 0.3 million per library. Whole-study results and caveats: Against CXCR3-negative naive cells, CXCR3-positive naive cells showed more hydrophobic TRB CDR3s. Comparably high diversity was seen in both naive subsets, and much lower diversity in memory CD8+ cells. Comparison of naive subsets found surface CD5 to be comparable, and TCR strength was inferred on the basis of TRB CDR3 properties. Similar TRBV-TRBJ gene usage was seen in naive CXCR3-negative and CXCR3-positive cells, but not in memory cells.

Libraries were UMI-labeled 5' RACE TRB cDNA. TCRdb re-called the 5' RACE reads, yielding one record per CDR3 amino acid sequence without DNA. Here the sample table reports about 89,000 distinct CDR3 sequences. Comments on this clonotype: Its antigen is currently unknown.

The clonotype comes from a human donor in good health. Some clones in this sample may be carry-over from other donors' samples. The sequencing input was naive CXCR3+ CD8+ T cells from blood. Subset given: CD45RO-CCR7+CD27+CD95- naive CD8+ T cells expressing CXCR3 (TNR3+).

CDR3 loop: CSPGGAMADTQYF. The chain uses TRBV29-1 and TRBJ2-3; TCRdb names TRBD2, which stays unverified in the absence of DNA. The length of the CDR3 is 13 residues. The germline CDR1 and CDR2 sequences are SQVTM and ANQGSEA.